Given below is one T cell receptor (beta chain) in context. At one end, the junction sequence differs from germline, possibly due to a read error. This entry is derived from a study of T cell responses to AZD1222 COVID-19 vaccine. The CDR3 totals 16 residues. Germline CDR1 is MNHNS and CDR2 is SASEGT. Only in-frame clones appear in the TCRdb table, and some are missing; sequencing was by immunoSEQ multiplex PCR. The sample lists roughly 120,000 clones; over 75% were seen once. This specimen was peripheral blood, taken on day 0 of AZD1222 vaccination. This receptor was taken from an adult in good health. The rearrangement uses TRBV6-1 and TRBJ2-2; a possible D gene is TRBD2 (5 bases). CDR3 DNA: TGTGCCAGCAGTGAGGTCTCGACGCGTAACACCGGGGTGCTGTTTTTT. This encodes CASSEVSTRNTGVLFF.